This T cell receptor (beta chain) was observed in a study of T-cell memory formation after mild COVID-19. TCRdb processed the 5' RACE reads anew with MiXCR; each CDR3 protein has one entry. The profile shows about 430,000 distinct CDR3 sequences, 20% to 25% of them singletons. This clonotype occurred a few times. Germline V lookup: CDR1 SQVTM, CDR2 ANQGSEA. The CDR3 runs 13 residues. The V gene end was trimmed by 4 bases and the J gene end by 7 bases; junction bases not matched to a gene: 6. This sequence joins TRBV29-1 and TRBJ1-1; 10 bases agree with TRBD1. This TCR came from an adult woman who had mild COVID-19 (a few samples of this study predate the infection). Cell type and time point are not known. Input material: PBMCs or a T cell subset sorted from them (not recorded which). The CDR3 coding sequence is TGCAGCGTTGGGCTGACAGGGGGCCTTGAAGCTTTCTTT. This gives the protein CSVGLTGGLEAFF.